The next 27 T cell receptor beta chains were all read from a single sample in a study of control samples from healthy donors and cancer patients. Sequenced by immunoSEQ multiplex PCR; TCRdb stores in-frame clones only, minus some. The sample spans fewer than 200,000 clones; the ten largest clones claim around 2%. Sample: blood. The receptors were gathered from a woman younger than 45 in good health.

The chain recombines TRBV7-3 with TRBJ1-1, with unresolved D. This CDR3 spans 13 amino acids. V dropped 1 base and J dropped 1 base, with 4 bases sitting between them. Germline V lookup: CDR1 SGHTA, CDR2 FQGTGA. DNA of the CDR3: TGTGCCAGCAGCTTAATAGGGAACACTGAAGCTTTCTTT. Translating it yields CASSLIGNTEAFF.

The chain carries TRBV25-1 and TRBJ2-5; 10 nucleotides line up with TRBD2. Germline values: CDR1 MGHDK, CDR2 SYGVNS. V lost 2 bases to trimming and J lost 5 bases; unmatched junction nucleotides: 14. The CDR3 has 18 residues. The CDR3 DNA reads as TGTGCCAGCAGTGAAACGGTAGATAGCGGGGGGCCGGGGGAGACCCAGTACTTC. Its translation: CASSETVDSGGPGETQYF.

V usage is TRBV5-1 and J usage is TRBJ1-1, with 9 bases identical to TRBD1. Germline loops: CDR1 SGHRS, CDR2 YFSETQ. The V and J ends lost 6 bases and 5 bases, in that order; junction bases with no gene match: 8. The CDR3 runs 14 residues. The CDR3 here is CASTPGQGGTEAFF. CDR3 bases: TGCGCCAGCACCCCGGGACAGGGAGGAACTGAAGCTTTCTTT.

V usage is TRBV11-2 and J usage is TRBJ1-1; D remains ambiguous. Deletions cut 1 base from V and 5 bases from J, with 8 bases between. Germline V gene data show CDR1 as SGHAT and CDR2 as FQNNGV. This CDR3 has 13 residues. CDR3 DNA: TGTGCCAGCAGCTTAGGCCTGATTACTGAAGCTTTCTTT. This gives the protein CASSLGLITEAFF.

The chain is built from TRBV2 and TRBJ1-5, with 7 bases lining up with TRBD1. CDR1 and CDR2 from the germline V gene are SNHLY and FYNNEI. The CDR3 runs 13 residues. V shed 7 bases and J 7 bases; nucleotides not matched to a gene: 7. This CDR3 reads CASTGTVRQPQHF. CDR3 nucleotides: TGTGCCAGCACAGGGACAGTGCGACAGCCCCAGCATTTT.

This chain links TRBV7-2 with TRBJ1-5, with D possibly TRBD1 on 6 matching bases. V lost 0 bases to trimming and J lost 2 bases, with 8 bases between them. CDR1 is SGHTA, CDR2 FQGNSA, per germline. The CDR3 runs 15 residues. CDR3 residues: CASSLAGGGNQPQHF. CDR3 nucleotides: TGTGCCAGCAGCTTAGCCGGGGGCGGCAATCAGCCCCAGCATTTT. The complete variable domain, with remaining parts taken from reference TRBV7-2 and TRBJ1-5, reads GAGVSQSPSNKVTEKGKDVELRCDPISGHTALYWYRQSLGQGLEFLIYFQGNSAPDKSGLPSDRFSAERTGGSVSTLTIQRTQQEDSAVYLCASSLAGGGNQPQHFGDGTRLSIL.

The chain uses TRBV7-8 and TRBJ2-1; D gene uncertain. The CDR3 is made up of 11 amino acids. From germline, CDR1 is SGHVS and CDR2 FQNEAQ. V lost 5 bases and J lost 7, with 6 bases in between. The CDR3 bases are TGTGCCAGCAGCCTTGTGAATGAGCAGTTCTTC. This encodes CASSLVNEQFF. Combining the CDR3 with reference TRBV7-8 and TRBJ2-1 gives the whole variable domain GAGVSQSPRYKVAKRGQDVALRCDPISGHVSLFWYQQALGQGPEFLTYFQNEAQLDKSGLPSDRFFAERPEGSVSTLKIQRTQQEDSAVYLCASSLVNEQFFGPGTRLTVL.

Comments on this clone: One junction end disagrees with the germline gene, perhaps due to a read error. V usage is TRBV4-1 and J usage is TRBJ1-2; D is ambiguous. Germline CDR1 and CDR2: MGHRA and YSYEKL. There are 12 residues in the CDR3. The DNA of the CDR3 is TGCGCCAGCAGCCAAGTAAGAGTCAGGCTACTCTTC. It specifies CASSQVRVRLLF.

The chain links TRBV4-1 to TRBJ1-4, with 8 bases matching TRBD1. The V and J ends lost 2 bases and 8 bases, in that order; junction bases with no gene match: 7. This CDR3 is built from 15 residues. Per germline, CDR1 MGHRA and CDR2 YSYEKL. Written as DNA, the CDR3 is TGCGCCAGCAGCCAACAGAGGACAGGGAACGAAAAACTGTTTTTT. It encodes CASSQQRTGNEKLFF.

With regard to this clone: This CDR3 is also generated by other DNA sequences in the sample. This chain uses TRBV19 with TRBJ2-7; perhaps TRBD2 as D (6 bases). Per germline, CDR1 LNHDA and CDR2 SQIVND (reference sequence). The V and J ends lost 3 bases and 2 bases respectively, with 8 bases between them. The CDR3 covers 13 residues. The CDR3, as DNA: TGTGCCAGTAGTATCCGCGGGACCTACGAGCAGTACTTC. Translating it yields CASSIRGTYEQYF.

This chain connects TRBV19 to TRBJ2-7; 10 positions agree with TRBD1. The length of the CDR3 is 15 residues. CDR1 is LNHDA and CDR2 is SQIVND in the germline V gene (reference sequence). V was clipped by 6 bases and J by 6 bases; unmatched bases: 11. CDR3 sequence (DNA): TGTGCCAGTAGGGGACAGGGGAATCCCGAGTCCGAGCAGTACTTC. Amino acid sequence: CASRGQGNPESEQYF. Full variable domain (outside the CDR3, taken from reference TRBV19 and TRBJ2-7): DGGITQSPKYLFRKEGQNVTLSCEQNLNHDAMYWYRQDPGQGLRLIYYSQIVNDFQKGDIAEGYSVSREKKESFPLTVTSAQKNPTAFYLCASRGQGNPESEQYFGPGTRLTVT.

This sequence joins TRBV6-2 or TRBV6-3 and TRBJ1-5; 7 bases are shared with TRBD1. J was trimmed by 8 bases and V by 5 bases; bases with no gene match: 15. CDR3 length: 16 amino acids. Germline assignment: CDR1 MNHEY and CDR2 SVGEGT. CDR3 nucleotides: TGTGCCAGCAGTGGCCTAGGGAAACAGGGGAGTGAGCCCCAGCATTTT. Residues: CASSGLGKQGSEPQHF.

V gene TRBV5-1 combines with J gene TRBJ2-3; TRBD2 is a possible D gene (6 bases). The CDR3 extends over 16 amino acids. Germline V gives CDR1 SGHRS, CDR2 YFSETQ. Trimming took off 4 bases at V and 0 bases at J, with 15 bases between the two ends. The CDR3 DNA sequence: TGCGCCAGCAGCCCCCGGACTGGACTAAGCACAGATACGCAGTATTTT. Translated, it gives CASSPRTGLSTDTQYF.

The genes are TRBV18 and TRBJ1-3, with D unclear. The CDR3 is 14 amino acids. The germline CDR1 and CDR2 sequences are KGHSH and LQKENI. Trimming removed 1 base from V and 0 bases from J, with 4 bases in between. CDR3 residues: CASSPRDSGNTIYF. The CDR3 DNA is TGTGCCAGCTCACCACGGGACTCTGGAAACACCATATATTTT.

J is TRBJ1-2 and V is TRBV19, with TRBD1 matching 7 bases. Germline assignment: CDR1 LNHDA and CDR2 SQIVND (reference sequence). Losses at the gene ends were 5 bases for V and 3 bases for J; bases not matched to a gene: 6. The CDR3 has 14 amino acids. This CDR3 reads CASSPVDRDYGYTF. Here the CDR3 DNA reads TGTGCCAGTAGTCCCGTCGACAGGGACTATGGCTACACCTTC.

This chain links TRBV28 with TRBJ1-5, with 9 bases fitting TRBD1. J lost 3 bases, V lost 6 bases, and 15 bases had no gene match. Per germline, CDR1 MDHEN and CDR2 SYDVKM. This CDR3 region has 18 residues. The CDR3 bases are TGTGCCAGCAGGGGGACAGGGCTCTTCTCCTGGTTCAATCAGCCCCAGCATTTT. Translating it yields CASRGTGLFSWFNQPQHF. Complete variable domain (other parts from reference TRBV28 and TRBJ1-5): DVKVTQSSRYLVKRTGEKVFLECVQDMDHENMFWYRQDPGLGLRLIYFSYDVKMKEKGDIPEGYSVSREKKERFSLILESASTNQTSMYLCASRGTGLFSWFNQPQHFGDGTRLSIL.

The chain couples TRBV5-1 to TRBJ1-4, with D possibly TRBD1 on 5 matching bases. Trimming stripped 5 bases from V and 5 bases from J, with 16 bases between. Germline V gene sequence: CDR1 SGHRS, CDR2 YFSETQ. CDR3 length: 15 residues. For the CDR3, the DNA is TGCGCCAGCAGGGGACGGGACGGCTTAAATGAAAAACTGTTTTTT. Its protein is CASRGRDGLNEKLFF.

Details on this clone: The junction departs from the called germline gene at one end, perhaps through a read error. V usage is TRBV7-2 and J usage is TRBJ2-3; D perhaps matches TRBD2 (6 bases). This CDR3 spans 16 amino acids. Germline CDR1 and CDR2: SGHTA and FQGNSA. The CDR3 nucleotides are TGTGTCAGCAGCTTGGCTAGCGAAACATATGGAGATACGCAGTATTTT. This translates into CVSSLASETYGDTQYF.

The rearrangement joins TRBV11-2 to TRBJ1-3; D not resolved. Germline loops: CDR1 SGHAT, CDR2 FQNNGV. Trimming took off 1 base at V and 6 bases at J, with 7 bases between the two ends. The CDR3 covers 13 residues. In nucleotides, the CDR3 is TGTGCCAGCAGCTTAGGGAGGGAAAACACCATATATTTT. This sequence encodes CASSLGRENTIYF.

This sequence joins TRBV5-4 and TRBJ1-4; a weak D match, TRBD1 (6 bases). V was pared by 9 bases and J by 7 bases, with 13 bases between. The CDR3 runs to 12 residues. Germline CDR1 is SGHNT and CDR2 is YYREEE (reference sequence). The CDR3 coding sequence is TGTGCCACAGGGGCGAGGGGTGAAAAACTGTTTTTT. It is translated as CATGARGEKLFF.

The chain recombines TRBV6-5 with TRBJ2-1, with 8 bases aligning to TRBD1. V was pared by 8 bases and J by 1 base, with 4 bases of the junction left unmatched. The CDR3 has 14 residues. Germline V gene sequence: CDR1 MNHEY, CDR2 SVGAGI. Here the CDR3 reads CASGTGRSYNEQFF. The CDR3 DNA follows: TGTGCCAGCGGGACAGGTAGATCCTACAATGAGCAGTTCTTC.

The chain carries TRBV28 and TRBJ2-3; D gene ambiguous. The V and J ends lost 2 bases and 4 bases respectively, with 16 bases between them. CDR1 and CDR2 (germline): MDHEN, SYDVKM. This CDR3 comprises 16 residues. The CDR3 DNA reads TGTGCCAGCAGTTTAGGCCTCCAAAATAGGGCAGATACGCAGTATTTT. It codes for CASSLGLQNRADTQYF.

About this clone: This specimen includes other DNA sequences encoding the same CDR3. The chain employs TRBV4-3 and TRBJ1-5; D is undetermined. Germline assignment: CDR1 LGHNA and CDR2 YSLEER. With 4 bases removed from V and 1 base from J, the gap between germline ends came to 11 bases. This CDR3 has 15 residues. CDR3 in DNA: TGCGCCAGCAGCCGGGAGGTTCGGAGCAATCAGCCCCAGCATTTT. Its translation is CASSREVRSNQPQHF.

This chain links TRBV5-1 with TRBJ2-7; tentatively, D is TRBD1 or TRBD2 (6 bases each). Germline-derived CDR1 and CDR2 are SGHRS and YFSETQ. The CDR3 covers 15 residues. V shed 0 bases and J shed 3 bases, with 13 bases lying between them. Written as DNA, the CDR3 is TGCGCCAGCAGCTTGGCGGGGGCCCGAAGCTACGAGCAGTACTTC. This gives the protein CASSLAGARSYEQYF. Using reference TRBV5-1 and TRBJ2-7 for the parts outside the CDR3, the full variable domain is KAGVTQTPRYLIKTRGQQVTLSCSPISGHRSVSWYQQTPGQGLQFLFEYFSETQRNKGNFPGRFSGRQFSNSRSEMNVSTLELGDSALYLCASSLAGARSYEQYFGPGTRLTVT.

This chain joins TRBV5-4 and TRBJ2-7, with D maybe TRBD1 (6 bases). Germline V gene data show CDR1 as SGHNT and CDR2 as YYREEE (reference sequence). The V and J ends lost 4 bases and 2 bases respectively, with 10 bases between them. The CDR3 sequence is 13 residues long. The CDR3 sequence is CASSGQGTYEQYF. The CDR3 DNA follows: TGTGCCAGCAGCGGCCAGGGGACCTACGAGCAGTACTTC.

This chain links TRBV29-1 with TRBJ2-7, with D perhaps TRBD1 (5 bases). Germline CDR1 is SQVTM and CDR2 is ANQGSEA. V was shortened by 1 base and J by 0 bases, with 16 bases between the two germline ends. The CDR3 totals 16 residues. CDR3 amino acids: CSVEVGDSQTSYEQYF. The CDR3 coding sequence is TGCAGCGTTGAAGTTGGTGACAGTCAAACCTCCTACGAGCAGTACTTC.

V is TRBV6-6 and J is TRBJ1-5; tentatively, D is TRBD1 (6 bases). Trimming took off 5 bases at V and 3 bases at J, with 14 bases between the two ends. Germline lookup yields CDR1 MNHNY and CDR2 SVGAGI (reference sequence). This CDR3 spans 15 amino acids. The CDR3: CASSGGQWNNQPQHF. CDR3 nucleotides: TGTGCCAGCAGTGGAGGACAGTGGAACAATCAGCCCCAGCATTTT.